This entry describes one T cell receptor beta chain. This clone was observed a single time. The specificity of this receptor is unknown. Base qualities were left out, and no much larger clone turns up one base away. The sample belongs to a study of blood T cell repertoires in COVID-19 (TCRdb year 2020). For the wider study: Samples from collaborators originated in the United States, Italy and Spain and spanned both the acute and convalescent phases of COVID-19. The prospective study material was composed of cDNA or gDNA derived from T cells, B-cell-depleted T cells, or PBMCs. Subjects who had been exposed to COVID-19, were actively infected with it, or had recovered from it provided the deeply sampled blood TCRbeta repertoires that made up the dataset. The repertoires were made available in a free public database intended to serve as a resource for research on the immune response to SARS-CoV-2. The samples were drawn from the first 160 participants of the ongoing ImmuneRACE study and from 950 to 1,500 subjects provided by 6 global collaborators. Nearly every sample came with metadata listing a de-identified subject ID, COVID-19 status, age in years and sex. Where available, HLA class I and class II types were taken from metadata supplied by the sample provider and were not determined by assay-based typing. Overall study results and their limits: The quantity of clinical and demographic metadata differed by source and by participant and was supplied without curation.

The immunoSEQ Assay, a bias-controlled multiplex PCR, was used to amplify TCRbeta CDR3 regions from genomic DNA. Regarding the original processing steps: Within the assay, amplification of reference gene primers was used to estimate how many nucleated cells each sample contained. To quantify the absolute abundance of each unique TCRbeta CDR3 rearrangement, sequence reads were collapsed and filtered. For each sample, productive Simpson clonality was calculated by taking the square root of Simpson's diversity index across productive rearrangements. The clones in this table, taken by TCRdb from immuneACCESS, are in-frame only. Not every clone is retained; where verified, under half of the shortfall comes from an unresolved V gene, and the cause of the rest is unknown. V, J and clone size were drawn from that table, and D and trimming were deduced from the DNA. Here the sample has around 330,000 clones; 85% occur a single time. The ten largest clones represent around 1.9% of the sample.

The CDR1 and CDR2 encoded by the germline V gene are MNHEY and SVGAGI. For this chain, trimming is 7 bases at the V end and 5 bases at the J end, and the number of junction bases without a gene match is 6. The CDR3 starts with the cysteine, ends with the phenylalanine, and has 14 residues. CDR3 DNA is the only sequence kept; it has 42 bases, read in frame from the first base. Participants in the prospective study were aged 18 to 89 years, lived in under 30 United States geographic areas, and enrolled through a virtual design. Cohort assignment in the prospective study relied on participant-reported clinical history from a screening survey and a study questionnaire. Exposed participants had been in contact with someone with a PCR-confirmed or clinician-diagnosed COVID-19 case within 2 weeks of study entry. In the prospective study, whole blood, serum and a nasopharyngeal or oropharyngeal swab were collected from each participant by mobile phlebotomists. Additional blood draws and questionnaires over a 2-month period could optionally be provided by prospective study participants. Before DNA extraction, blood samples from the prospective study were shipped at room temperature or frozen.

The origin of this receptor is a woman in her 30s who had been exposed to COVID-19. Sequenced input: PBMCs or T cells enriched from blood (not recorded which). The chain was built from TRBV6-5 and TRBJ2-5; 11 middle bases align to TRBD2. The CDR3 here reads CASTRLAGGETQYF. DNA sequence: TGTGCCAGCACCCGGTTAGCGGGGGGGGAGACCCAGTACTTC.